This record looks at one T cell receptor (beta chain) sequence and its context. The data are from a study of shared clonotypes between healthy human individuals. Naive CD8 cells, CD45RO-negative and positively selected for CCR7, excluded terminally differentiated effector memory CD45RA+ cells. V trimming: 6 bases; J trimming: 9 bases; junction bases outside the gene matches: 6. The CDR3 runs to 13 residues. Germline values: CDR1 MNHNY, CDR2 SVGAGI (reference sequence). Measured with immunoSEQ multiplex PCR; TCRdb has only the in-frame clones, and not every one. The sample includes 2 million to 2.5 million clones, approximately 94% of them seen just once.

The chain is built from TRBV6-6 and TRBJ2-1; 9 bases agree with TRBD2. The sequencing sample was made of naive CD8+ T cells from PBMCs. The TCR sequence derives from a man younger than 35 in good health. Some clones in this sample may be carry-over from other donors' samples. In DNA form, the CDR3 reads TGTGCCAGCAGCCTAGCGGGATGGGGTGAGCAGTTCTTC. This codes for CASSLAGWGEQFF.